This TCR beta chain was obtained from a study of cytomegalovirus exposure and HLA in healthy donors. Study as a whole: Earlier findings included nearly 120 million unique TCR beta sequences obtained from some 180 million T cells. Whole-study results and caveats: Previous analysis showed most TCR beta V segments were productive about 90% or about 30% of the time. Reportedly, TCR beta sequences accurately predicted HLA-A and HLA-B alleles in most subjects. Available immune exposure information covered CMV serostatus only.

With respect to this clone: Antigen: not known.

With 4 bases removed from V and 4 bases from J, the gap between germline ends came to 17 bases. Germline-derived CDR1 and CDR2 are SGHRS and YFSETQ. The CDR3 sequence is 15 residues long. Use of 60 Vbeta and 13 Jbeta primers characterized the PCR. Sequencing was performed with immunoSEQ multiplex PCR; in TCRdb, only in-frame clones are kept and a portion is missing. This table has approximately 100,000 clones, around three quarters appearing once. The source is a woman between 18 and 30 years old in good health and CMV-seropositive. The sequencing sample was made of PBMCs. J is TRBJ1-1 and V is TRBV5-1, with D maybe TRBD1 (6 bases). The CDR3 nucleotides are TGCGCCAGCAGCCCAGGGGTCCAGTGGGGCACTGAAGCTTTCTTT. It encodes CASSPGVQWGTEAFF.